These 11 T cell receptor beta chains share one sample of origin, sequenced in a study of T-cell memory formation after mild COVID-19. Each CDR3 protein gets one entry after TCRdb re-called the 5' RACE reads with MiXCR. The sample has some 190,000 distinct CDR3 sequences; approximately 16% are singletons. Sequencing used PBMCs or a T cell subset sorted from them (not recorded which). All receptors come from an adult woman who had mild COVID-19 (a few samples of this study predate the infection). Cell type and time point are not known.

The J gene is TRBJ2-1, the V gene TRBV7-2; tentatively, D is TRBD1 (5 bases). Germline V gene data show CDR1 as SGHTA and CDR2 as FQGNSA. V was cut by 5 bases and J by 9 bases, with 11 bases left in between. This CDR3 contains 12 residues. CDR3 sequence reads: CASSPQGSEQFF. The CDR3 bases are TGTGCCAGCAGCCCCCAGGGTAGTGAGCAGTTCTTC.

This clonotype was detected a few times. This sequence joins TRBV10-3 and TRBJ1-1, with unresolved D. Germline values: CDR1 ENHRY, CDR2 SYGVKD. The V end was cut by 2 bases, the J end by 3 bases, with 16 bases between. The CDR3 has 16 amino acids. The CDR3 region is CAISEPKERRDTEAFF. In DNA form, the CDR3 reads TGTGCCATCAGTGAGCCGAAGGAGCGGAGGGACACTGAAGCTTTCTTT.

The chain joins TRBV30 to TRBJ1-1; TRBD1 agrees at 7 bases. This CDR3 contains 16 residues. Germline loops: CDR1 GTSNPN, CDR2 SVGIG (reference sequence). V dropped 0 bases and J dropped 1; count of bases not matched to a gene: 8. The CDR3 region has the DNA TGTGCCTGGAGTGTATTTGTAACAGGGGCGAACACTGAAGCTTTCTTT. This encodes CAWSVFVTGANTEAFF.

This sequence joins TRBV10-3 and TRBJ1-1; D uncertain. The V gene lost 0 bases and the J gene lost 4 bases, with 6 bases spanning the gap. The germline V gene has CDR1 ENHRY and CDR2 SYGVKD. This CDR3 region has 13 residues. The DNA for the CDR3 is TGTGCCATCAGTGAGTCTAAGAGCACTGAAGCTTTCTTT. This codes for CAISESKSTEAFF.

The chain joins TRBV12-3 or TRBV12-4 to TRBJ1-2, with TRBD1 matching over 7 bases. CDR3 length equals 15 residues. Trimming removed 3 bases from V and 1 base from J; junction bases left unmatched: 5. CDR3 sequence: CASSFGQAINYGYTF. CDR3 nucleotides: TGTGCCAGCAGTTTTGGACAGGCGATTAACTATGGCTACACCTTC.

The chain joins TRBV7-9 to TRBJ1-1, with no clear D. The CDR3 sequence is 16 residues long. Per the germline V gene, CDR1 is SEHNR and CDR2 is FQNEAQ (reference sequence). Trimming took off 6 bases at V and 0 bases at J, with 17 bases between the two ends. The CDR3: CASSRVGRHLNTEAFF. In nucleotides, the CDR3 is TGTGCCAGCAGTAGAGTCGGACGGCACCTGAACACTGAAGCTTTCTTT.

The table lists this clonotype with a few counts. The chain employs TRBV7-2 and TRBJ2-1, with no clear D. Germline V gene lookup returns CDR1 SGHTA and CDR2 FQGNSA. Trimming cost V 1 base and J 1 base, with 8 bases left between them. This CDR3 comprises 15 residues. CDR3: CASSLEGRSYNEQFF. The CDR3 DNA reads as TGTGCCAGCAGCTTAGAGGGCAGATCCTACAATGAGCAGTTCTTC.

The chain joins TRBV4-3 to TRBJ2-7; TRBD2 matches at 13 bases. This CDR3 is 15 amino acids long. V shed 3 bases, J shed 2 bases, and the junction held 1 base outside the gene matches. Germline V lookup: CDR1 LGHNA, CDR2 YSLEER. The CDR3 bases are TGCGCCAGCAGCCACGGACTAGCGGGAGCCTACGAGCAGTACTTC. Translated: CASSHGLAGAYEQYF.

The V gene is TRBV7-9, the J gene TRBJ2-3; 8 bases agree with TRBD1. The CDR3 runs 14 residues. Germline trimming cut 5 bases from V and 6 bases from J; bases unmatched to any gene: 7. CDR1 SEHNR and CDR2 FQNEAQ come from the germline V gene (reference sequence). CDR3 DNA sequence: TGTGCCAGCAGCCACAGGGGGAAGTGGGATACGCAGTATTTT. Its protein is CASSHRGKWDTQYF.

The CDR3 DNA reads as TGTGCCAGCAGCTCCTCGGGGGACCGCATCTACGAGCAGTACTTC. Amino acids: CASSSSGDRIYEQYF. V usage is TRBV9 and J usage is TRBJ2-7; D might be TRBD2 (6 bases). Germline V gene sequence: CDR1 SGDLS, CDR2 YYNGEE. V lost 4 bases and J 3 bases, leaving 17 bases between the germline ends. The CDR3 covers 15 residues. The whole variable domain, filled in from reference TRBV9 and TRBJ2-7, reads DSGVTQTPKHLITATGQRVTLRCSPRSGDLSVYWYQQSLDQGLQFLIQYYNGEERAKGNILERFSAQQFPDLHSELNLSSLELGDSALYFCASSSSGDRIYEQYFGPGTRLTVT.

This chain links TRBV7-3 with TRBJ2-1, with TRBD1 matching over 8 bases. This CDR3 spans 16 amino acids. The ends lost 6 bases at V and 3 bases at J; junction bases unmatched: 10. Germline V lookup: CDR1 SGHTA, CDR2 FQGTGA. The CDR3 DNA follows: TGTGCCAGCAGAGATCCGGGACAGGACATCTACAATGAGCAGTTCTTC. Amino acids: CASRDPGQDIYNEQFF.